This T cell receptor beta chain was profiled in a study of beta chain features in type 1 diabetes. By way of CD45RO/CCR7/CD25/CD127/CD95/CD27, the CD4+ regulatory, stem cell-like memory, central memory and naive cells were sorted. The isolated RNA, all of it, was reverse transcribed, so expressed TCRB transcripts were what got sequenced. Libraries were prepared by immunoSEQ multiplex PCR; TCRdb keeps only in-frame clonotypes and omits some of them. The table shows about 290,000 clones, with under 8.5% occurring only once. Notes on the study in general: In comparison with healthy donors, patients had naive, central memory and Treg TCRB repertoires that appeared more similar.

The table lists this clone with a few counts. Its antigen is unidentified. In germline, CDR1 is SGHDN, CDR2 FVKESK. This CDR3 comprises 15 residues. V was shortened by 5 bases and J by 7 bases, with 18 bases between the two germline ends. V gene TRBV14 combines with J gene TRBJ2-1, with D uncertain. This clonotype was obtained from a woman aged 18-29 years in good health. Specimen: central memory CD4+ T cells from blood. This CDR3 reads CASSDRVMGMNEQFF. The CDR3 DNA reads as TGTGCCAGCAGCGATCGAGTCATGGGGATGAATGAGCAGTTCTTC.